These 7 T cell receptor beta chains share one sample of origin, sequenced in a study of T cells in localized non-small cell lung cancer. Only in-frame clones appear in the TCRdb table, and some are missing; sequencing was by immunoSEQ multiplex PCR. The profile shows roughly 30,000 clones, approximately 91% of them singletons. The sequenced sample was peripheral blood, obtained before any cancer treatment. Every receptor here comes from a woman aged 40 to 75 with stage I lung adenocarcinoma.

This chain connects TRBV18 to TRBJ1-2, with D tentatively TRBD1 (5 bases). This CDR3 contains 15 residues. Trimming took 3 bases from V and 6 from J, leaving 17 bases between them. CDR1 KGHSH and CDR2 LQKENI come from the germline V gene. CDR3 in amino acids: CASSPPSLGGDGYTF. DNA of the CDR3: TGTGCCAGCTCACCGCCTTCCCTGGGGGGGGATGGCTACACCTTC.

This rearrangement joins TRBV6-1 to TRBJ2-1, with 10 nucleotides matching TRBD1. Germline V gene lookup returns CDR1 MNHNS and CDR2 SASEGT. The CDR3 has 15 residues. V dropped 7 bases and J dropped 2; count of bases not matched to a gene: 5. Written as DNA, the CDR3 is TGTGCCAGCACCCAAGACAGGGGGCCCTACAATGAGCAGTTCTTC. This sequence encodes CASTQDRGPYNEQFF.

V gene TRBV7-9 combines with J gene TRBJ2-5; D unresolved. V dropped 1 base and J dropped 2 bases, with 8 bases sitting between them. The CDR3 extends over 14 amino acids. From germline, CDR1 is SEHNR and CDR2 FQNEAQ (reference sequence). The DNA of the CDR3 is TGTGCCAGCAGCTTAGGTCTGATGCAAGAGACCCAGTACTTC. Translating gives CASSLGLMQETQYF.

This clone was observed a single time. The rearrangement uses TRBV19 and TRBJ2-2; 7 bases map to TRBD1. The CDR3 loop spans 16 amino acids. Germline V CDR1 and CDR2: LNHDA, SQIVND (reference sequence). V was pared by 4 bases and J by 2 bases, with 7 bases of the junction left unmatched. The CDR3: CASSTATGYNTGELFF. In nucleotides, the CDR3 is TGTGCCAGTAGTACGGCGACAGGGTATAACACCGGGGAGCTGTTTTTT. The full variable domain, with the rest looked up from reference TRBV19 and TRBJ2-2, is DGGITQSPKYLFRKEGQNVTLSCEQNLNHDAMYWYRQDPGQGLRLIYYSQIVNDFQKGDIAEGYSVSREKKESFPLTVTSAQKNPTAFYLCASSTATGYNTGELFFGEGSRLTVL.

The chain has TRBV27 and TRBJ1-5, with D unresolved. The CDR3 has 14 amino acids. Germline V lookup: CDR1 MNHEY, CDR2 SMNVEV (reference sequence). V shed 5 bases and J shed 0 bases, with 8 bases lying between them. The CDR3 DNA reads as TGTGCCAGCAGTCCCACGGATAGCAATCAGCCCCAGCATTTT. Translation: CASSPTDSNQPQHF.

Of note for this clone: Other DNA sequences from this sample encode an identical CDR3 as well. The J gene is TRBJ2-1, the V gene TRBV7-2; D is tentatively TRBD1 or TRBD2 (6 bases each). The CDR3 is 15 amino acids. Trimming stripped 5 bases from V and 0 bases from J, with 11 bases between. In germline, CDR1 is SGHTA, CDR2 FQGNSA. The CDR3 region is CASSGGRGSYNEQFF. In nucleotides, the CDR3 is TGTGCCAGCAGCGGGGGGCGGGGCTCCTACAATGAGCAGTTCTTC.

CDR3 amino acids: CASSWGDRGSTGELFF. The DNA for the CDR3 is TGTGCCAGCAGCTGGGGGGACAGGGGGAGCACCGGGGAGCTGTTTTTT. V usage is TRBV5-4 and J usage is TRBJ2-2, with 11 bases that match TRBD1. The V gene's germline CDR1 is SGHNT and CDR2 YYREEE (reference sequence). The CDR3 sequence is 16 residues long. Losses at the gene ends were 3 bases for V and 4 bases for J; bases not matched to a gene: 5.